What follows is one T cell receptor (beta chain) and its context. Antigen: not known. TCRdb reprocessed the RACE reads via MiXCR and lists one record per CDR3 protein. Counted here are under 200,000 distinct CDR3 sequences, 28% occurring once; the ten biggest clones make up about 2.1%. This sample is part of a study of human T cells and chemical hapten exposure. Germline-derived CDR1 and CDR2 are KGHDR and SFDVKD. This CDR3 has 19 residues. Germline trimming cut 2 bases from V and 2 bases from J; bases unmatched to any gene: 10. The time point is: patch test 3, about 24 weeks after DPC sensitization. Treatment here: therapeutic diphenylcyclopropenone sensitization with weekly scalp DPC. Ahead of applying each patch test, blood was sampled. General study points: Controls formed significantly fewer large CDR3 similarity clusters than expanded TCRs did. In the PT1 data, expanded TCR counts showed a positive correlation with patch test score.

The clonotype comes from a woman aged 18 to 35 with alopecia areata. Some clones in this sample may be carry-over from other donors' samples. The sequencing used whole blood, collected in connection with sensitization to the hapten diphenylcyclopropenone (DPC). The chain has TRBV24-1 and TRBJ2-7, with TRBD2 identical over 14 bases. The CDR3 sequence is CATSDSGTSGSAPTYEQYF. The CDR3 DNA follows: TGTGCCACCAGTGATTCCGGGACTAGCGGGAGTGCCCCTACCTACGAGCAGTACTTC.